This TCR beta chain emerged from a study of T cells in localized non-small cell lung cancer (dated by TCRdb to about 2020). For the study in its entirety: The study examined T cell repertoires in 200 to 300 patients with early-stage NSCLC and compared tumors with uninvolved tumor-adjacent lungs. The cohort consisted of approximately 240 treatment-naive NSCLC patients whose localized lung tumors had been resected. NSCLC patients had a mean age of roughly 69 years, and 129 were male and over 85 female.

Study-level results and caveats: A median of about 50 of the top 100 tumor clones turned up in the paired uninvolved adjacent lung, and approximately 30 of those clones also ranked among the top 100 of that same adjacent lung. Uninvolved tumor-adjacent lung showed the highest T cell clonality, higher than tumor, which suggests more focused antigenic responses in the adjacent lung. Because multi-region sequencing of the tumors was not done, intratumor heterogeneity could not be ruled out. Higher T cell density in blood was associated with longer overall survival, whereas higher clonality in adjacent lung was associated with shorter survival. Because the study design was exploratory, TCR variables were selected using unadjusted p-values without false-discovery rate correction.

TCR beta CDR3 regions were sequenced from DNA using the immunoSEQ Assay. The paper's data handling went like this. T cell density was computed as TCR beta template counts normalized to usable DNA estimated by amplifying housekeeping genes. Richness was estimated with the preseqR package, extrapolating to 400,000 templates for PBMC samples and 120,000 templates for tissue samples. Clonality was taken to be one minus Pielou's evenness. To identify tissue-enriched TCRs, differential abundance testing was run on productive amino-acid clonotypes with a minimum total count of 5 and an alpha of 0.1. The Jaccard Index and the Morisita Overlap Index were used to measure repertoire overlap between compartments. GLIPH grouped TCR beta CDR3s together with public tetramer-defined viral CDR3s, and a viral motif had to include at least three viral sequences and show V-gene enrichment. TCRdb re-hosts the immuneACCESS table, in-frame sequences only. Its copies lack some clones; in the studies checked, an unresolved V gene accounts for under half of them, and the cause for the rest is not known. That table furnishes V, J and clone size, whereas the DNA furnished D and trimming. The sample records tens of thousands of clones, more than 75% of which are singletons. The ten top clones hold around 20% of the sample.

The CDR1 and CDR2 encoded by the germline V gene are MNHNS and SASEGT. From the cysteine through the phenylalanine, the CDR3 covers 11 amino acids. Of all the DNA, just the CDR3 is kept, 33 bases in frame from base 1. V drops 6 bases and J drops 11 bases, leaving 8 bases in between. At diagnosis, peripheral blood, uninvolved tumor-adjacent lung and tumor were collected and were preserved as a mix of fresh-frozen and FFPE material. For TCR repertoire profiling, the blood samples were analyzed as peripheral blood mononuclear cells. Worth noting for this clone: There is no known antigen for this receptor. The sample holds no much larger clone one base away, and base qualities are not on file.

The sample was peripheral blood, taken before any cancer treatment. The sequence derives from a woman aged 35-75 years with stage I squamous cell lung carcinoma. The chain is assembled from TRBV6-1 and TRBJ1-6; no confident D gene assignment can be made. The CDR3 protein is CASREDPPLHF. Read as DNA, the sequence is TGTGCCAGCAGGGAGGATCCACCCCTCCACTTT.